Presented here are 19 T cell receptor beta chains from one specimen sequenced in a study of blood T cell repertoires in COVID-19. Libraries were prepared by immunoSEQ multiplex PCR; TCRdb keeps only in-frame clonotypes and omits some of them. The table lists fewer than 250,000 clones, roughly 85% of them singletons. The sample taken for sequencing was PBMCs or T cells enriched from blood (not recorded which). These receptor sequences come from a woman aged 50 to 65 who had been exposed to COVID-19.

The chain links TRBV6-2 or TRBV6-3 to TRBJ1-5; the match to TRBD1 covers 8 bases. There are 17 residues in the CDR3. Germline CDR1 is MNHEY and CDR2 is SVGEGT. Germline trimming cut 2 bases from V and 0 bases from J; bases unmatched to any gene: 6. The DNA of the CDR3 is TGTGCCAGCAGTTACCCCCCGACAGGGGATAGCAATCAGCCCCAGCATTTT. Its translation is CASSYPPTGDSNQPQHF.

This clone was seen only a few times. CDR3 protein: CASSRGSKGAGNTIYF. For the CDR3, the DNA is TGTGCCAGCAGTAGGGGGAGTAAGGGGGCTGGAAACACCATATATTTT. The rearrangement links TRBV3-1 (or the pseudogene TRBV3-2) to TRBJ1-3; perhaps TRBD1 as D (6 bases). CDR1 and CDR2 from the germline V gene are LGHDT and YNNKEL (reference sequence). CDR3 size: 16 residues. The V gene lost 6 bases and the J gene lost 2 bases, with 17 bases spanning the gap.

This chain uses TRBV19 with TRBJ2-7; D is possibly TRBD1 (5 bases). This CDR3 contains 14 residues. Germline CDR1 reads LNHDA; CDR2 reads SQIVND (reference sequence). The V end was cut by 6 bases, the J end by 6 bases, with 18 bases between. CDR3 in DNA: TGTGCCAGTAGCCCCCGGGCAGGGTGGGGCGAGCAGTACTTC. Its translation: CASSPRAGWGEQYF.

V is TRBV27 and J is TRBJ1-6; perhaps TRBD1 as D (6 bases). The V gene lost 3 bases and the J gene lost 9 bases, with 12 bases spanning the gap. CDR3 size: 14 residues. Germline CDR1 MNHEY, CDR2 SMNVEV (reference sequence). CDR3 sequence: CASSFQGFGSPLHF. The CDR3 bases are TGTGCCAGCAGTTTTCAGGGGTTCGGTTCACCCCTCCACTTT.

The chain links TRBV30 to TRBJ2-2; a possible D gene is TRBD1 (5 bases). V was clipped by 3 bases and J by 4 bases, with 18 bases between them. The CDR3 loop spans 16 amino acids. Germline CDR1 GTSNPN, CDR2 SVGIG (reference sequence). The CDR3 bases are TGTGCCTGGAGAAGATCCAGGGCCGACAGCACCGGGGAGCTGTTTTTT. Translated: CAWRRSRADSTGELFF. Variable domain in full (rest from reference TRBV30 and TRBJ2-2): SQTIHQWPATLVQPVGSPLSLECTVEGTSNPNLYWYRQAAGRGLQLLFYSVGIGQISSEVPQNLSASRPQDRQFILSSKKLLLSDSGFYLCAWRRSRADSTGELFFGEGSRLTVL.

The chain employs TRBV12-3 or TRBV12-4 and TRBJ1-2; D unresolved. This CDR3 comprises 12 residues. V lost 9 bases to trimming and J lost 8 bases, with 16 bases between them. The CDR3 DNA follows: TGTGCCAGTCGTTCAGGCCACCGGGGCTACACCTTC. It codes for CASRSGHRGYTF.

The chain joins TRBV7-2 to TRBJ1-1; a possible D gene is TRBD1 (5 bases). Germline CDR1 is SGHTA and CDR2 is FQGNSA. V shed 4 bases and J shed 8 bases, with 11 bases lying between them. This CDR3 is built from 12 residues. CDR3 sequence reads: CASSSYRTEAFF. The DNA of the CDR3 is TGTGCCAGCAGCTCTTACAGGACCGAAGCTTTCTTT.

The chain carries TRBV6-5 and TRBJ1-5; 9 bases match TRBD1. The germline V gene encodes CDR1 MNHEY and CDR2 SVGAGI. V dropped 5 bases and J dropped 1; count of bases not matched to a gene: 3. The CDR3 sequence is 15 residues long. The CDR3 sequence is CASSPTGGSNQPQHF. The CDR3 DNA follows: TGTGCCAGCAGTCCGACAGGGGGAAGCAATCAGCCCCAGCATTTT.

This chain connects TRBV9 to TRBJ1-3, with 9 bases aligning to TRBD1. There are 17 residues in the CDR3. Germline V gene lookup returns CDR1 SGDLS and CDR2 YYNGEE. Losses at the gene ends were 2 bases for V and 1 base for J; bases not matched to a gene: 7. The CDR3 reads CASSVDRGIGSGNTIYF. The CDR3 DNA sequence: TGTGCCAGCAGCGTCGACAGGGGGATTGGTTCTGGAAACACCATATATTTT.

The chain has TRBV24-1 and TRBJ2-5, with 7 bases lining up with TRBD2. Unmatched junction bases numbered 2, after V lost 4 bases and J lost 7 bases. The CDR3 length is 12 residues. The germline V gene has CDR1 KGHDR and CDR2 SFDVKD. CDR3 region: CATSDTGGTQYF. DNA of the CDR3: TGTGCCACCAGTGACACGGGGGGGACCCAGTACTTC.

The chain is built from TRBV11-2 and TRBJ1-1; D uncertain. V lost 7 bases to trimming and J lost 2 bases, with 20 bases between them. CDR3 size: 16 residues. The germline CDR1 and CDR2 sequences are SGHAT and FQNNGV. CDR3 sequence reads: CASTLKSHTSNTEAFF. The CDR3 nucleotides are TGTGCCAGCACCCTGAAAAGCCATACTTCTAACACTGAAGCTTTCTTT.

Only a few counts were recorded for this clone. The rearrangement joins TRBV19 to TRBJ1-6, with a weak D call TRBD1 (5 bases). From germline, CDR1 is LNHDA and CDR2 SQIVND (reference sequence). CDR3 length: 13 amino acids. Trimming left V 7 bases short and J 5 bases short, with 9 bases between. CDR3 in DNA: TGTGCCAGTACCCAACAGGATAATTCACCCCTCCACTTT. Residues: CASTQQDNSPLHF. Complete variable domain (other parts from reference TRBV19 and TRBJ1-6): DGGITQSPKYLFRKEGQNVTLSCEQNLNHDAMYWYRQDPGQGLRLIYYSQIVNDFQKGDIAEGYSVSREKKESFPLTVTSAQKNPTAFYLCASTQQDNSPLHFGNGTRLTVT.

The rearrangement joins TRBV5-4 to TRBJ1-2; perhaps TRBD1 as D (5 bases). Germline V lookup: CDR1 SGHNT, CDR2 YYREEE (reference sequence). Trimming stripped 2 bases from V and 8 bases from J, with 19 bases between. The CDR3 is 15 residues long. The CDR3 loop reads CASSFWSAPGQGYTF. The CDR3 DNA is TGTGCCAGCAGCTTCTGGTCCGCGCCAGGGCAAGGCTACACCTTC.

This rearrangement joins TRBV2 to TRBJ1-1; no reliable D call. Germline CDR1 and CDR2: SNHLY and FYNNEI. The CDR3 extends over 14 amino acids. V was pared by 6 bases and J by 4 bases, with 15 bases between. CDR3 coding DNA: TGTGCCAGCAGGTCCCCAGGTGCGGGCACTGAAGCTTTCTTT. It codes for CASRSPGAGTEAFF.

The rearrangement joins TRBV25-1 to TRBJ1-2, with TRBD1 as a possible D gene (5 bases). The CDR3 totals 13 residues. The ends were cut back, 10 bases at V and 0 bases at J, with 12 bases in the middle. CDR1 is MGHDK, CDR2 SYGVNS, per germline. The CDR3 loop reads CATSDSPNYGYTF. The CDR3 nucleotides read TGTGCCACCTCCGACAGCCCTAACTATGGCTACACCTTC.

This clone was picked up a small number of times. The chain joins TRBV7-8 to TRBJ1-1; no reliable D call. The CDR3 sequence is 14 residues long. Germline CDR1 SGHVS, CDR2 FQNEAQ. V was clipped by 2 bases and J by 4 bases, with 11 bases between them. The CDR3 DNA reads as TGTGCCAGCAGCTTAATCACAGTGGGCACTGAAGCTTTCTTT. It translates to CASSLITVGTEAFF.

CDR3 amino acids: CASSIQGPSNYGYTF. The DNA of the CDR3 is TGTGCCAGTAGTATCCAGGGGCCATCTAACTATGGCTACACCTTC. This chain uses TRBV19 with TRBJ1-2; maybe TRBD1 (6 bases). Trimming removed 3 bases at V and 0 bases at J, with 11 bases between. Germline V gene sequence: CDR1 LNHDA, CDR2 SQIVND (reference sequence). This CDR3 is 15 amino acids long.

The J gene is TRBJ2-7, the V gene TRBV2; possibly TRBD1 for D (6 bases). Germline V CDR1 and CDR2: SNHLY, FYNNEI. The CDR3 runs 13 residues. Between the trimmed V and J ends, which lost 7 bases and 5 bases, there was a span of 15 bases. The CDR3 sequence: CASTDRFLNEQYF. The CDR3 nucleotides are TGTGCCAGCACAGACAGGTTTTTGAACGAGCAGTACTTC.

The J gene is TRBJ1-3, the V gene TRBV6-6; 7 nucleotides line up with TRBD1. This CDR3 has 14 residues. CDR1 is MNHNY, CDR2 SVGAGI, per germline (reference sequence). Losses at the gene ends were 2 bases for V and 4 bases for J; bases not matched to a gene: 2. For the CDR3, the DNA is TGTGCCAGCAGTTACACAGGGGTAGGAAACACCATATATTTT. Encoded protein: CASSYTGVGNTIYF.